The next 3 T cell receptor beta chains were all read from a single sample in a study of blood T cell repertoires in COVID-19. Libraries were prepared by immunoSEQ multiplex PCR; TCRdb keeps only in-frame clonotypes and omits some of them. This table has 15,000 to 20,000 clones, almost 85% appearing once. Specimen: peripheral blood. These TCRs come from a man aged 80 or over with acute or convalescent COVID-19.

This clone is a singleton in its sample. The V call is TRBV7-9, the J call TRBJ2-6; a weak D match, TRBD1 (5 bases). Looked up from germline, CDR1 is SEHNR and CDR2 is FQNEAQ (reference sequence). With 5 bases removed from V and 4 bases from J, the gap between germline ends came to 12 bases. This CDR3 contains 15 residues. The CDR3 nucleotides are TGTGCCAGCAGCCAGACAGAATCCGGGGCCAACGTCCTGACTTTC. It codes for CASSQTESGANVLTF.

The rearrangement links TRBV5-1 to TRBJ2-7, with 8 bases that match TRBD2. The CDR3 is made up of 14 amino acids. From germline, CDR1 is SGHRS and CDR2 YFSETQ. J was trimmed by 2 bases and V by 2 bases; bases with no gene match: 3. The CDR3: CASSFGRGAYEQYF. The CDR3 nucleotides read TGCGCCAGCAGCTTCGGGCGGGGGGCCTACGAGCAGTACTTC.

This clone was seen only a few times. This chain uses TRBV27 with TRBJ1-2; D is possibly TRBD1 (5 bases). This CDR3 is 14 amino acids long. V was pared by 4 bases and J by 2 bases, with 11 bases between. CDR1 and CDR2 (germline): MNHEY, SMNVEV (reference sequence). CDR3 coding DNA: TGTGCCAGCAGTTCTCACGGGGGGAACTATGGCTACACCTTC. This codes for CASSSHGGNYGYTF.